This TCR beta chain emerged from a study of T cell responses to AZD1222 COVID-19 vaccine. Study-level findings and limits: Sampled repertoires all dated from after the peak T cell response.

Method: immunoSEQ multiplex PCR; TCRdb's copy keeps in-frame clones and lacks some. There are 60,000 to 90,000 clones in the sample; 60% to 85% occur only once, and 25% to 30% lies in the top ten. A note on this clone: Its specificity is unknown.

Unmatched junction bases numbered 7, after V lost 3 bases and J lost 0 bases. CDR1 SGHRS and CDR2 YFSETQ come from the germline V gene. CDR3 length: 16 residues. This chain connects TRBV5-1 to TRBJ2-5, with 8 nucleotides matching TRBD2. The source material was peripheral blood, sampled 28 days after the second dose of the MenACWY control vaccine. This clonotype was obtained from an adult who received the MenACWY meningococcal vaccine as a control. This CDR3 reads CASSYQRGRNQETQYF. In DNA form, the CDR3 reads TGCGCCAGCAGCTACCAGCGGGGGAGGAACCAAGAGACCCAGTACTTC.